This T cell receptor (beta chain) stems from a study of shared clonotypes between healthy human individuals. Sequenced by immunoSEQ multiplex PCR; TCRdb stores in-frame clones only, minus some. The table includes 2 million to 3 million clones, 93% detected once. Free of recent acute infections or vaccinations, the donors were healthy HIV-negative adults. The V and J ends lost 6 bases and 4 bases respectively, with 18 bases between them. The germline CDR1 and CDR2 sequences are SQVTM and ANQGSEA. This CDR3 has 14 amino acids. This receptor was taken from a man younger than 30 in good health. Some clones in this sample may be carry-over from other donors' samples. Sequenced material: naive CD4+ T cells from PBMCs. Subset in this sample: CD45RA+ positively selected. This rearrangement joins TRBV29-1 to TRBJ2-5; D is unresolved. In DNA, the CDR3 is TGCAGCGTGGAACCGGTCACCAGCCCAGAGACCCAGTACTTC. It yields the protein CSVEPVTSPETQYF.